Described below is a single TCR beta chain sequence and its context. It has no known antigen specificity. Nothing much larger sits one base from this clone, and base qualities are not available. The data were taken from a study of blood T cell repertoires in COVID-19 (dated by TCRdb to about 2020). The study in broad terms: Collaborator samples came from the United States, Italy and Spain and covered acute and convalescent phases of COVID-19. The prospective study material was composed of cDNA or gDNA derived from T cells, B-cell-depleted T cells, or PBMCs. The dataset comprised deeply sampled blood TCRbeta repertoires from subjects exposed to, actively infected with, or recovered from COVID-19. The repertoires were released in a freely available public database intended as a resource for research on the immune response to SARS-CoV-2. Samples were obtained from the ongoing ImmuneRACE study (first 160 participants) and from 1,000 to 1,500 subjects provided by 6 global collaborators. The sample metadata nearly always contained a de-identified subject ID, COVID-19 status, age in years and sex. HLA class I and class II types, where available, came from metadata supplied by the sample provider rather than from assay-based typing. General conclusions and limits of the study: Clinical and demographic metadata were provided uncurated, with the amount varying by source and participant.

Each collaborating institution followed its own protocols to collect whole blood in K2EDTA tubes. For TCRbeta analysis, collaborator samples were shipped as frozen whole blood, as isolated PBMCs, or as DNA extracted from either sample type. TCRbeta CDR3 regions were amplified from genomic DNA by means of the immunoSEQ Assay, a bias-controlled multiplex PCR. Turning to the authors' computational methods: The number of nucleated cells in each sample was estimated from the amplification of reference gene primers within the assay. Sequence reads were collapsed and filtered to measure the absolute abundance of every unique TCRbeta CDR3 rearrangement. For each sample, productive Simpson clonality was calculated by taking the square root of Simpson's diversity index across productive rearrangements. TCRdb's version of the immuneACCESS table is confined to in-frame rearrangements and falls short of the full clone set. An unresolved V gene accounts for under half of the shortfall where checked; the remainder is of unknown origin. V and J calls and clone size are those listed in that table; D and trimming were worked out from the DNA. This sample lists 110,000 or so clones; about 83% were detected once. The ten largest clones represent more than 2% of the sample.

Spanning cysteine to phenylalanine, the CDR3 consists of 15 amino acids. Only the CDR3 part of the read is kept: 45 bases, read in frame from the first base. Sequences SGHTA (CDR1) and FQGNSA (CDR2) are obtained from the germline V gene. V has 2 bases trimmed and J has 2 bases trimmed; junction bases matching no gene number 5. The origin of this receptor is a woman in her 50s with acute or convalescent COVID-19. This sequence uses TRBV7-2 and TRBJ2-5, and 7 junctional nucleotides match TRBD2. Sequencing used peripheral blood. The CDR3 region reads CASSLSNGGQETQYF. In nucleotides, the sequence is TGTGCCAGCAGCTTAAGCAACGGGGGGCAAGAGACCCAGTACTTC.